Sequencing of this TCR beta chain was carried out in a study of cytomegalovirus exposure and HLA in healthy donors. Study-level points and caveats: Later on, an analysis found that several of the most significant clusters appeared to be linked to common viral pathogens, which included parvovirus B19.

The PCR ran on 60 Vbeta and 13 Jbeta primers. Here immunoSEQ multiplex PCR was the method, and the copy in TCRdb shows in-frame clones only, minus some. The sample holds over 85,000 clones, 79% seen once. With respect to this clone: Its antigen remains unidentified.

This CDR3 spans 16 amino acids. V lost 5 bases to trimming and J lost 0 bases; unmatched junction nucleotides: 10. In germline, CDR1 is SGHAT, CDR2 FQDESV (reference sequence). The source of this sequence is a woman in her thirties or forties in good health and CMV-seronegative. The sample was PBMCs. The J gene is TRBJ2-7, the V gene TRBV11-1; the match to TRBD1 covers 7 bases. Written as DNA, the CDR3 is TGTGCCAGCAGCGTATCCACAGGGGTAACCTCCTACGAGCAGTACTTC. Amino acids: CASSVSTGVTSYEQYF.